The T cell receptor (beta chain) under discussion was sequenced for a study of blood T cell repertoires in COVID-19. This table comes from immunoSEQ multiplex PCR, and its TCRdb copy is limited to in-frame clones, with some not included. The sample yields some 250,000 clones, around 88% seen once. CDR3 length: 15 residues. After removal of 0 bases from V and 1 base from J, the junction contained 2 bases not matched to a gene. The germline V gene has CDR1 SGDLS and CDR2 YYNGEE. Participant ages covered about 18 to 90 years across 20 to 25 US areas. J is TRBJ2-3 and V is TRBV9, with 7 nucleotides matching TRBD1. This TCR was sampled from a woman aged 40-49 years with acute COVID-19. Source material: PBMCs or T cells enriched from blood (not recorded which). DNA of the CDR3: TGTGCCAGCAGCGTAGGACAGGGACGCACAGATACGCAGTATTTT. This sequence encodes CASSVGQGRTDTQYF.